This T cell receptor beta chain derives from a study of blood T cell repertoires in COVID-19. Original processing methods: Reference gene primers were amplified, and this amplification served to estimate nucleated cell counts. Assay: immunoSEQ multiplex PCR; the TCRdb copy retains only in-frame clones and omits some. Clone size and V and J calls were adopted from that table, with D and trimming inferred from the DNA. The table records about 250,000 clones, about nine tenths of them present only once. The sequenced material came from PBMCs or T cells enriched from blood (not recorded which). This sequence originates from a woman aged 45-65 years who had recovered from COVID-19.

CDR3 sequence reads: CASSPTNSYTGELFF. CDR3 nucleotides: TGTGCCAGCAGCCCGACTAACTCATACACCGGGGAGCTGTTTTTT. The chain has TRBV7-9 and TRBJ2-2; tentatively, D is TRBD2 (5 bases). Trimming pared 5 bases from V and 3 bases from J, leaving 13 bases between. This CDR3 region has 15 residues. Germline lookup yields CDR1 SEHNR and CDR2 FQNEAQ (reference sequence).